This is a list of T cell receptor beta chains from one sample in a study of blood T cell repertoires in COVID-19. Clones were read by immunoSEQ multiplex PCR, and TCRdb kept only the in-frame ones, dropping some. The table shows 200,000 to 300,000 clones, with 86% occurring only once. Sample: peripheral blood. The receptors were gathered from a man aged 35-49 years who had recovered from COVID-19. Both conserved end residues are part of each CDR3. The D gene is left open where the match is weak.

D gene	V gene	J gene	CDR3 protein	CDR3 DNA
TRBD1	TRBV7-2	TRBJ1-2	CASSLAQGQVYGYTF	TGTGCCAGCAGCTTAGCACAAGGACAGGTGTATGGCTACACCTTC
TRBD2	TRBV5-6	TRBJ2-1	CASSLRGGASKFF	TGTGCCAGCAGCTTGCGCGGGGGGGCCTCAAAGTTCTTC
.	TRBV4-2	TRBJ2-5	CASSQDPHQGGETQYF	TGTGCCAGCAGCCAAGATCCCCATCAGGGGGGTGAGACCCAGTACTTC
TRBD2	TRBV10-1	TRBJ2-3	CASSEGLGTSGRDTQYF	TGCGCCAGCAGTGAGGGGTTGGGGACTAGCGGGAGAGATACGCAGTATTTT
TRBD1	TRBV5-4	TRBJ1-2	CASSLSGTGNYGYTF	TGTGCCAGCAGCTTGTCCGGGACAGGGAACTATGGCTACACCTTC
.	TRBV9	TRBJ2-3	CASSNPGQPTDTQYF	TGTGCCAGCAGCAACCCGGGACAACCCACAGATACGCAGTATTTT
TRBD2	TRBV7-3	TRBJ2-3	CASSPGTSGYTQYF	TGTGCCAGCAGCCCAGGGACTAGCGGGTATACGCAGTATTTT
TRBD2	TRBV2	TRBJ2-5	CASSARSLLAGGQETQYF	TGTGCCAGCAGTGCTCGCTCTTTACTAGCGGGAGGGCAAGAGACCCAGTACTTC
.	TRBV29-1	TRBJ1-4	CSVWEGEKLFF	TGCAGCGTTTGGGAGGGTGAAAAACTGTTTTTT
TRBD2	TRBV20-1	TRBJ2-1	CSGELADEQFF	TGCAGTGGCGAGCTAGCGGACGAGCAGTTCTTC